This T cell receptor (beta chain) comes out of a study of T cell responses to AZD1222 COVID-19 vaccine. Whether given at about 4 or about 12 weeks, second doses were pooled. The sample holds one count of this clone. Its antigen is currently unknown. The table came from immunoSEQ multiplex PCR; TCRdb's copy has only in-frame clones and leaves some out. The profile shows under 150,000 clones, roughly nine tenths of them singletons. The ends lost 6 bases at V and 4 bases at J; junction bases unmatched: 10. Germline V gene lookup returns CDR1 SEHNR and CDR2 FQNEAQ (reference sequence). The CDR3 totals 16 residues. Findings and caveats of the study: White British donors predominated, females outnumbered males, and clonal diversity was possibly underestimated. Scientists sampled the repertoires only once the peak T cell response had passed.

The chain links TRBV7-9 to TRBJ1-4; 8 nucleotides match TRBD1. The receptor was isolated from an adult who received the AZD1222 COVID-19 vaccine. Sequenced material: peripheral blood, taken 28 days after the second AZD1222 dose. CDR3: CASSYTGGTNNEKLFF. For the CDR3, the DNA is TGTGCCAGCAGTTATACAGGGGGAACAAATAATGAAAAACTGTTTTTT.